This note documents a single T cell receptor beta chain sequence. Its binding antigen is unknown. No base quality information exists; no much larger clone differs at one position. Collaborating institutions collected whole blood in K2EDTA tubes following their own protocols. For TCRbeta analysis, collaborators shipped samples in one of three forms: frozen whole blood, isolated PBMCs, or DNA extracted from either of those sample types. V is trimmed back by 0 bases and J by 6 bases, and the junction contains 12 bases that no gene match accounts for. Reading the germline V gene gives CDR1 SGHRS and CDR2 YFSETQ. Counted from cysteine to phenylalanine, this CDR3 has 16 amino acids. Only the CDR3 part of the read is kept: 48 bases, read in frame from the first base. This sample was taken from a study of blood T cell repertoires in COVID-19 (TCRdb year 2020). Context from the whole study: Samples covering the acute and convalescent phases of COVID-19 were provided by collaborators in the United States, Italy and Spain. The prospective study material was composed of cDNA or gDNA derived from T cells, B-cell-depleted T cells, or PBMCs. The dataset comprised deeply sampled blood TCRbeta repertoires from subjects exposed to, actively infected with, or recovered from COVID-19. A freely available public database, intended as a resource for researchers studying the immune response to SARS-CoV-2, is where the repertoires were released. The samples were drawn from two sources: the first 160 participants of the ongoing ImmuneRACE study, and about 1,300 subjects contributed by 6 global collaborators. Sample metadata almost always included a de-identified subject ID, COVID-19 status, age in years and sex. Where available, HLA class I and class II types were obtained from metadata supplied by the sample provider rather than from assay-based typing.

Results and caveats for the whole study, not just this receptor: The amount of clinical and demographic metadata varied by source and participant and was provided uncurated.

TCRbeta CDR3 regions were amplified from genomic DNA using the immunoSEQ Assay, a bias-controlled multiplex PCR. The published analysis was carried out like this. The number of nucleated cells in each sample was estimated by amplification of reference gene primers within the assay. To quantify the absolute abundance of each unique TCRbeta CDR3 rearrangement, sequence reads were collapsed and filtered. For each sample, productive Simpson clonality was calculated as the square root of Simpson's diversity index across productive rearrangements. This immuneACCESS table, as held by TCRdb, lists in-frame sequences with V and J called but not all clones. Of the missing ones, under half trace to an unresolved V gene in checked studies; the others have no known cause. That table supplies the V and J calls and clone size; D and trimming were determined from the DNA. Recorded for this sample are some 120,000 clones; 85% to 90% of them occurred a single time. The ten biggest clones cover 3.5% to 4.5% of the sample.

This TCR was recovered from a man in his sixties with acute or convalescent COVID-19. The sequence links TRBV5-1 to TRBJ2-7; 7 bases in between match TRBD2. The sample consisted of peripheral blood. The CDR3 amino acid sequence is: CASSLDVGGGPGEQYF. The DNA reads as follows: TGCGCCAGCAGCTTGGATGTCGGGGGAGGGCCGGGCGAGCAGTACTTC.